These 24 T cell receptor beta chains were sequenced from one sample in a study of shared clonotypes between healthy human individuals. The protocol was immunoSEQ multiplex PCR, while the TCRdb copy is restricted to in-frame clones and leaves out a portion. The sample holds millions of clones, just over 90% seen once. Sequenced input: naive CD4+ T cells sorted from blood. This sample's subset: CD45RA+ positively selected. All receptors come from a man between 18 and 29 years old in good health.

This rearrangement joins TRBV21-1 to TRBJ2-4. TRBV21-1 represents a pseudogene. This CDR3 is 12 amino acids long. DNA of the CDR3: TGTGCTATCAGAGGGACGAAAAACATTCAGTACTTC. This codes for CAIRGTKNIQYF.

Regarding this clone: Other nucleotide sequences from this sample produce the same CDR3. This sequence joins TRBV30 and TRBJ1-5; D gene ambiguous. Germline CDR1 GTSNPN, CDR2 SVGIG (reference sequence). Between the trimmed V and J ends, which lost 0 bases and 0 bases, there was a span of 3 bases. CDR3 size: 13 residues. CDR3 protein: CAWSVNSNQPQHF. DNA of the CDR3: TGTGCCTGGAGTGTTAATAGCAATCAGCCCCAGCATTTT.

The genes are TRBV5-4 and TRBJ2-1; 8 bases map to TRBD1. Trimming cost V 4 bases and J 2 bases; bases outside gene matches: 8. Germline V gene lookup returns CDR1 SGHNT and CDR2 YYREEE (reference sequence). CDR3 size: 16 residues. The DNA of the CDR3 is TGTGCCAGCAGCCGTGCACGGACAGGGACCTACAATGAGCAGTTCTTC. Translated, it gives CASSRARTGTYNEQFF.

The V and J genes are TRBV2 and TRBJ1-5; 11 nucleotides align to TRBD1. The CDR3 totals 17 residues. V shed 5 bases, J shed 0 bases, and the junction held 6 bases outside the gene matches. In germline, CDR1 is SNHLY, CDR2 FYNNEI. Here the CDR3 reads CASSSGTGGNSNQPQHF. As DNA, the CDR3 is TGTGCCAGCAGTTCCGGGACAGGGGGAAATAGCAATCAGCCCCAGCATTTT. Full variable domain (remainder filled in from reference TRBV2 and TRBJ1-5): EPEVTQTPSHQVTQMGQEVILRCVPISNHLYFYWYRQILGQKVEFLVSFYNNEISEKSEIFDDQFSVERPDGSNFTLKIRSTKLEDSAMYFCASSSGTGGNSNQPQHFGDGTRLSIL.

The chain has TRBV4-1 and TRBJ2-2; TRBD1 agrees at 7 bases. Germline values: CDR1 MGHRA, CDR2 YSYEKL. Trimming at V came to 1 base and at J to 3 bases, leaving 11 bases not matched to a gene. The CDR3 is made up of 18 amino acids. The CDR3 DNA follows: TGCGCCAGCAGCCAAGTGGGGCCCAGGGGGTCGCACACCGGGGAGCTGTTTTTT. Translated: CASSQVGPRGSHTGELFF.

A few counts support this clone. This chain links TRBV5-4 with TRBJ1-2, with 8 bases matching TRBD1. Germline V CDR1 and CDR2: SGHNT, YYREEE (reference sequence). CDR3 length: 15 residues. V gave up 2 bases and J gave up 3 bases; unmatched junction bases: 6. CDR3 region: CASSLLGTGDYGYTF. The CDR3 DNA reads as TGTGCCAGCAGCTTACTAGGGACAGGAGACTATGGCTACACCTTC.

This rearrangement joins TRBV25-1 to TRBJ1-4, with TRBD1 matching 7 bases. The junction had 4 bases not matched to a gene; V was cut back by 2 bases and J by 7 bases. There are 14 residues in the CDR3. In germline, CDR1 is MGHDK, CDR2 SYGVNS. CDR3 coding DNA: TGTGCCAGCAGTGAAAGGGGGCCCTTTGAAAAACTGTTTTTT. This sequence encodes CASSERGPFEKLFF.

CDR3 region: CASRGYEKLFF. The CDR3 coding sequence is TGTGCCAGCCGGGGTTATGAAAAACTGTTTTTT. J is TRBJ1-4 and V is TRBV19; D gene unclear. The V gene's germline CDR1 is LNHDA and CDR2 SQIVND (reference sequence). Deletions cut 9 bases from V and 6 bases from J, with 8 bases between. CDR3 length: 11 amino acids.

The V and J genes are TRBV6-1 and TRBJ1-6, with 11 positions matching TRBD1. The CDR3 totals 17 residues. V gave up 3 bases and J gave up 5 bases; unmatched junction bases: 6. Germline V gives CDR1 MNHNS, CDR2 SASEGT. The CDR3 protein is CASSDWTGGLNNSPLHF. CDR3 nucleotide sequence: TGTGCCAGCAGTGACTGGACAGGGGGCCTGAATAATTCACCCCTCCACTTT.

The chain couples TRBV7-2 to TRBJ2-5, with D tentatively TRBD1 (5 bases). The CDR3 has 13 amino acids. CDR1 and CDR2 from the germline V gene are SGHTA and FQGNSA. Trimming left V 1 base short and J 9 bases short, with 12 bases between. CDR3 coding DNA: TGTGCCAGCAGCTTAGAGGACACCTTGCCCCAGTACTTC. This encodes CASSLEDTLPQYF.

J is TRBJ2-7 and V is TRBV6-1; TRBD2 is a possible D gene (6 bases). V was pared by 3 bases and J by 4 bases, with 19 bases between. The CDR3 is 16 residues long. Germline values: CDR1 MNHNS, CDR2 SASEGT. DNA for the CDR3: TGTGCCAGCAGTGACAGGTTTCCCTTGGAGGGTTACGAGCAGTACTTC. Its protein is CASSDRFPLEGYEQYF.

The chain joins TRBV27 to TRBJ2-1, with D possibly being TRBD1 (6 bases). The CDR3 runs to 16 residues. The V end was cut by 6 bases, the J end by 2 bases, with 17 bases between. Germline lookup yields CDR1 MNHEY and CDR2 SMNVEV (reference sequence). The DNA for the CDR3 is TGTGCCAGCAGCCGCGCAACGGGACAACCCTACAATGAGCAGTTCTTC. This translates into CASSRATGQPYNEQFF.

In its sample, this clone was seen once. The gene calls are TRBV5-4 and TRBJ2-2; TRBD1 aligns across 12 bases. This CDR3 contains 17 residues. Trimming at V came to 4 bases and at J to 7 bases, leaving 11 bases not matched to a gene. Germline V gene data show CDR1 as SGHNT and CDR2 as YYREEE (reference sequence). CDR3: CASSKVPGQGANGELFF. CDR3 coding DNA: TGTGCCAGCAGCAAAGTCCCGGGACAGGGGGCGAACGGGGAGCTGTTTTTT. The complete variable domain, with remaining parts taken from reference TRBV5-4 and TRBJ2-2, reads ETGVTQSPTHLIKTRGQQVTLRCSSQSGHNTVSWYQQALGQGPQFIFQYYREEENGRGNFPPRFSGLQFPNYSSELNVNALELDDSALYLCASSKVPGQGANGELFFGEGSRLTVL.

The chain employs TRBV4-1 and TRBJ1-2, with D possibly matching TRBD1 (5 bases). The CDR3 length is 16 residues. With 0 bases removed from V and 8 bases from J, the gap between germline ends came to 19 bases. Germline V gene sequence: CDR1 MGHRA, CDR2 YSYEKL. This CDR3 reads CASSQDRWDGGFGYTF. The CDR3 region has the DNA TGCGCCAGCAGCCAAGATCGTTGGGATGGGGGGTTCGGCTACACCTTC.

The rearrangement joins TRBV4-3 to TRBJ1-5; the D is unclear. Germline V gene data show CDR1 as LGHNA and CDR2 as YSLEER. V was pared by 0 bases and J by 10 bases, with 16 bases between. The CDR3 contains 15 residues. The CDR3 loop is CASSQEVGHEGPQHF. CDR3 DNA sequence: TGCGCCAGCAGCCAAGAAGTAGGGCATGAAGGACCCCAGCATTTT.

Details on this clone: The same CDR3 is also encoded by other DNA sequences in this sample. Here the CDR3 reads CAWSVSGGAYEQFF. CDR3 DNA: TGTGCCTGGAGTGTCAGCGGGGGGGCCTATGAGCAGTTCTTC. The chain carries TRBV30 and TRBJ2-1; the match to TRBD2 covers 10 bases. The CDR3 is made up of 14 amino acids. The germline V gene has CDR1 GTSNPN and CDR2 SVGIG (reference sequence). V lost 0 bases and J lost 8; bases outside the gene matches: 4. The full variable domain, in which reference TRBV30 and TRBJ2-1 provide the parts outside the CDR3, is SQTIHQWPATLVQPVGSPLSLECTVEGTSNPNLYWYRQAAGRGLQLLFYSVGIGQISSEVPQNLSASRPQDRQFILSSKKLLLSDSGFYLCAWSVSGGAYEQFFGPGTRLTVL.

V and J are TRBV9 and TRBJ1-1; TRBD1 matches at 7 bases. Germline-derived CDR1 and CDR2 are SGDLS and YYNGEE. The CDR3 spans 16 residues. After removal of 0 bases from V and 0 bases from J, the junction contained 5 bases not matched to a gene. The CDR3 DNA reads as TGTGCCAGCAGCGTAGAAGGAGACAGGGTGAACACTGAAGCTTTCTTT. Amino acid sequence: CASSVEGDRVNTEAFF.

V and J are TRBV7-9 and TRBJ2-2; tentatively, D is TRBD1 (5 bases). Germline V gene data show CDR1 as SEHNR and CDR2 as FQNEAQ (reference sequence). With 5 bases removed from V and 7 bases from J, the gap between germline ends came to 14 bases. This CDR3 region has 14 residues. The CDR3: CASSLPTALGELFF. As DNA, the CDR3 is TGTGCCAGCAGCCTACCGACAGCGCTCGGGGAGCTGTTTTTT.

The V call is TRBV12-5, the J call TRBJ1-1; D is possibly TRBD1 (5 bases). The CDR3 contains 13 residues. The V gene's germline CDR1 is LGHNT and CDR2 FRNRAP. V lost 10 bases and J 2 bases, leaving 14 bases between the germline ends. As DNA, the CDR3 is TGTGCTACCCACAGGTTTGACAACACTGAAGCTTTCTTT. It codes for CATHRFDNTEAFF.

This sequence joins TRBV11-3 and TRBJ2-2, with TRBD1 identical over 7 bases. The ends lost 5 bases at V and 6 bases at J; junction bases unmatched: 12. Germline CDR1 is SGHNT and CDR2 is YENEEA. The CDR3 runs to 16 residues. The CDR3 sequence is CASSPRRQGSAGELFF. For the CDR3, the DNA is TGTGCCAGCAGCCCCAGACGACAGGGTAGTGCCGGGGAGCTGTTTTTT.

As concerns this clone: The same CDR3 is also encoded by other DNA sequences in this sample. J is TRBJ2-5 and V is TRBV18; no definite D call. Germline assignment: CDR1 KGHSH and CDR2 LQKENI. The ends were cut back, 3 bases at V and 1 base at J, with 6 bases in the middle. The CDR3 runs to 13 residues. The CDR3 region has the DNA TGTGCCAGCTCACCCCAAACCCAAGAGACCCAGTACTTC. Translating it yields CASSPQTQETQYF.

The CDR3 coding sequence is TGTGCCAGCAGCTTGTTTTCTAGCGTCTACAATGAGCAGTTCTTC. Translated, it gives CASSLFSSVYNEQFF. The rearrangement joins TRBV5-4 to TRBJ2-1; D may be TRBD2 (6 bases). Between the trimmed V and J ends, which lost 1 base and 3 bases, there was a span of 11 bases. Per germline, CDR1 SGHNT and CDR2 YYREEE (reference sequence). The CDR3 covers 15 residues.

The chain carries TRBV28 and TRBJ1-2; TRBD1 aligns across 7 bases. The CDR3 has 16 residues. V dropped 2 bases and J dropped 6; count of bases not matched to a gene: 12. The germline CDR1 and CDR2 sequences are MDHEN and SYDVKM. The CDR3 DNA reads as TGTGCCAGCAGTTTAGGGCCTGACAGGGAAAGGGATGGCTACACCTTC. This sequence encodes CASSLGPDRERDGYTF.

V usage is TRBV7-2 and J usage is TRBJ2-3; 9 nucleotides align to TRBD1. The CDR3 has 12 amino acids. CDR1 is SGHTA and CDR2 is FQGNSA in the germline V gene. V shed 5 bases, J shed 12 bases, and the junction held 6 bases outside the gene matches. The CDR3 loop is CASSRPGQGQYF. CDR3 in DNA: TGTGCCAGCAGCCGACCGGGACAGGGTCAGTATTTT.